This T cell receptor beta chain derives from a study of long-term antiretroviral therapy in people with HIV. Notes on the study in general: Specimen acquisition occurred between the mid-2000s and the late 2010s, potentially under older ART regimens. Following ART, diversity rose but still fell short of transplant donor controls. Repertoires in HIV (unlike those of controls) had narrower CDR3 length ranges.

A note on this clone: Antigen unknown.

Survey-level resolution applied to immunoSEQ assay v3.0. Libraries were prepared by immunoSEQ multiplex PCR; TCRdb keeps only in-frame clonotypes and omits some of them. This repertoire shows around 8,000 clones, about 80% found once; its top ten account for 16%. At least two post-ART and at least one pre-ART PBMC sample were available for each donor. Germline V gives CDR1 MNHEY, CDR2 SMNVEV (reference sequence). V lost 1 base, J lost 4 bases, and 11 bases lay in between. CDR3 length equals 14 residues. The input for sequencing was unsorted PBMCs, taken 0.1 years after starting antiretroviral therapy. The receptor comes from a man aged 35-49 years with HIV. This rearrangement joins TRBV27 to TRBJ2-7; D uncertain. The CDR3 loop reads CASSLLGPRYEQYF. CDR3 coding DNA: TGTGCCAGCAGTTTATTGGGTCCTAGGTACGAGCAGTACTTC.